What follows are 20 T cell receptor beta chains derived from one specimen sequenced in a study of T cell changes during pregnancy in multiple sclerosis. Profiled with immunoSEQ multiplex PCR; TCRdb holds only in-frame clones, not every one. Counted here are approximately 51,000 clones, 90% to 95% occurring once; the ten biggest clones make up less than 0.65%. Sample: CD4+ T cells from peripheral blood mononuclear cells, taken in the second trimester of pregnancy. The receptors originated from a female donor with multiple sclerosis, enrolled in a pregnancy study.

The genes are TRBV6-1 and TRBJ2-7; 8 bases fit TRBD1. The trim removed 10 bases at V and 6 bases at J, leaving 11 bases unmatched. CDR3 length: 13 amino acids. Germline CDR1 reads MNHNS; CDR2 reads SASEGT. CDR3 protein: CATLQTGVGEQYF. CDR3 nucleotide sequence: TGTGCCACCCTACAGACAGGGGTGGGCGAGCAGTACTTC.

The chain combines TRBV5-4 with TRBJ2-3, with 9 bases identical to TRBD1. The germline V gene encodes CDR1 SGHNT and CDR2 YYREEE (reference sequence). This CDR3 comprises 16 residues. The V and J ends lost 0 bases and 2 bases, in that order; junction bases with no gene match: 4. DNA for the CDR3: TGTGCCAGCAGCTTGGGGGACAGGGATCCCACAGATACGCAGTATTTT. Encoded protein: CASSLGDRDPTDTQYF.

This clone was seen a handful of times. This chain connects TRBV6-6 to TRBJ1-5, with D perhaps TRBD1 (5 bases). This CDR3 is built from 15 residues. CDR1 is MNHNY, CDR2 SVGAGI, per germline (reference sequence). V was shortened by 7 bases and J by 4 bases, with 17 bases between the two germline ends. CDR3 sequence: CASILRQPGNQPQHF. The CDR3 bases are TGTGCCAGCATCCTTAGACAGCCCGGGAATCAGCCCCAGCATTTT.

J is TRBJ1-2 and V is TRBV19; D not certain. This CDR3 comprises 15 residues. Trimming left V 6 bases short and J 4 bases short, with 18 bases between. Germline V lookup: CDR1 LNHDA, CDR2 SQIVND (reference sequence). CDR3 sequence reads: CASSHTPPGLYGYTF. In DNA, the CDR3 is TGTGCCAGTAGCCACACACCCCCGGGTCTCTATGGCTACACCTTC. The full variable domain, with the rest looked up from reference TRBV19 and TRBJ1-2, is DGGITQSPKYLFRKEGQNVTLSCEQNLNHDAMYWYRQDPGQGLRLIYYSQIVNDFQKGDIAEGYSVSREKKESFPLTVTSAQKNPTAFYLCASSHTPPGLYGYTFGSGTRLTVV.

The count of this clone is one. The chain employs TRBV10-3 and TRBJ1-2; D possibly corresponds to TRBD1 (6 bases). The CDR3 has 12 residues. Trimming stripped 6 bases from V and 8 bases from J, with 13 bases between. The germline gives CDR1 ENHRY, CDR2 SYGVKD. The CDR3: CAISADRRGYTF. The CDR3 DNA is TGTGCCATCAGCGCGGACAGACGCGGCTACACCTTC.

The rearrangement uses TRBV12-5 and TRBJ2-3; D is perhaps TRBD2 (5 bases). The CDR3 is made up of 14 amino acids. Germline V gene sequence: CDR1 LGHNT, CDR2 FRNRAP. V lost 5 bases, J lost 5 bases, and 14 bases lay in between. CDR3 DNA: TGTGCTAGTGGTGAGGGAGTTTCCAGAGATACGCAGTATTTT. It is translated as CASGEGVSRDTQYF.

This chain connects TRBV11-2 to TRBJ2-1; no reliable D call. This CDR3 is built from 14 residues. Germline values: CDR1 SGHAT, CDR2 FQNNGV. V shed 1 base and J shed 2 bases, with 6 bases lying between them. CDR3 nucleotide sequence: TGTGCCAGCAGCTTAGTTCCCGCCTACAATGAGCAGTTCTTC. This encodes CASSLVPAYNEQFF.

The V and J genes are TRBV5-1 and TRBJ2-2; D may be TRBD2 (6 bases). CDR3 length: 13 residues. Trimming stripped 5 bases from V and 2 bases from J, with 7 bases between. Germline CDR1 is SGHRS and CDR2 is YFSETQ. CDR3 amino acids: CASSAGNTGELFF. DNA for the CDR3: TGCGCCAGCAGTGCGGGAAACACCGGGGAGCTGTTTTTT.

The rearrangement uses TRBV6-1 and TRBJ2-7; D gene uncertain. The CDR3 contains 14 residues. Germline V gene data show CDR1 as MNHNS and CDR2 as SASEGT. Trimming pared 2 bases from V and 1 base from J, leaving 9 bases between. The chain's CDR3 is CASSEYVGSYEQYF. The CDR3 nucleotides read TGTGCCAGCAGTGAATACGTCGGTTCCTACGAGCAGTACTTC.

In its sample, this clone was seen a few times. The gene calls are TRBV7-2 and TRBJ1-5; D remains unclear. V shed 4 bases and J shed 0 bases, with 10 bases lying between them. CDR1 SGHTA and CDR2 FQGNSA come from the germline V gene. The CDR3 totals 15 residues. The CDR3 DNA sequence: TGTGCCAGCAGCTACGAGAGCAATAGCAATCAGCCCCAGCATTTT. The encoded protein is CASSYESNSNQPQHF.

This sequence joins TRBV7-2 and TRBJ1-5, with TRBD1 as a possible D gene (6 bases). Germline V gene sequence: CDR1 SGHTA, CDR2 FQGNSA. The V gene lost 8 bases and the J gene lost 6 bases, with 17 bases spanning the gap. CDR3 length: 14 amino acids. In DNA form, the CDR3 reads TGTGCCAGCTCCCAGGGGACTACCGGTCAGCCCCAGCATTTT. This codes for CASSQGTTGQPQHF. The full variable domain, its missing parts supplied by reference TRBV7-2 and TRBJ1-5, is GAGVSQSPSNKVTEKGKDVELRCDPISGHTALYWYRQSLGQGLEFLIYFQGNSAPDKSGLPSDRFSAERTGGSVSTLTIQRTQQEDSAVYLCASSQGTTGQPQHFGDGTRLSIL.

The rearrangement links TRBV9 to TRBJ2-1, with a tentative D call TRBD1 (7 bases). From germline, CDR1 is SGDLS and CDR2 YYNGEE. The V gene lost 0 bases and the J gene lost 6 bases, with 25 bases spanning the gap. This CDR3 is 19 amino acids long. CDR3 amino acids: CASSVAGAVAGQLINEQFF. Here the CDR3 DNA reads TGTGCCAGCAGCGTAGCTGGGGCTGTTGCGGGACAGCTTATCAATGAGCAGTTCTTC.

CDR3 in amino acids: CASSISPGLAGDTQYF. Here the CDR3 DNA reads TGTGCCAGTAGTATATCCCCAGGACTTGCCGGGGATACGCAGTATTTT. V gene TRBV19 combines with J gene TRBJ2-3; a weak D match, TRBD2 (5 bases). This CDR3 spans 16 amino acids. CDR1 is LNHDA and CDR2 is SQIVND in the germline V gene (reference sequence). V lost 2 bases and J lost 6, with 18 bases in between. Complete variable domain (other parts from reference TRBV19 and TRBJ2-3): DGGITQSPKYLFRKEGQNVTLSCEQNLNHDAMYWYRQDPGQGLRLIYYSQIVNDFQKGDIAEGYSVSREKKESFPLTVTSAQKNPTAFYLCASSISPGLAGDTQYFGPGTRLTVL.

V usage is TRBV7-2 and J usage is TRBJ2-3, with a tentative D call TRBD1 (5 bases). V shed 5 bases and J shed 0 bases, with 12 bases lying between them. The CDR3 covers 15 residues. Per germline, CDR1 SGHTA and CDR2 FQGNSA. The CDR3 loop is CASSPMSGSTDTQYF. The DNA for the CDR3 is TGTGCCAGCAGCCCAATGTCAGGGAGCACAGATACGCAGTATTTT.

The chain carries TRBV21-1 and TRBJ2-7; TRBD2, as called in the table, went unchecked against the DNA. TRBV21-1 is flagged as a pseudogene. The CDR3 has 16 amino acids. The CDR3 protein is CASRKTRTQHSYEQYF. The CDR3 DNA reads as TGTGCCAGCCGAAAGACTCGAACCCAGCATTCCTACGAGCAGTACTTC.

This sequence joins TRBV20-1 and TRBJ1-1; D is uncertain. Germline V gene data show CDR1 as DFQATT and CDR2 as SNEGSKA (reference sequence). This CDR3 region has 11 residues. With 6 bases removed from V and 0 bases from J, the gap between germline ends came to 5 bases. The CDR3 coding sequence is TGCAGTGCCAGGATGAACACTGAAGCTTTCTTT. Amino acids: CSARMNTEAFF.

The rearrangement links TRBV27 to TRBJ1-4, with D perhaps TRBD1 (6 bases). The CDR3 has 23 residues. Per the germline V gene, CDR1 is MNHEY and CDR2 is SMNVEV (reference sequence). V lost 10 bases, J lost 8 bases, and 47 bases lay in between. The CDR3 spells CAKQSPGQQKDGHSRVWKEKLFF. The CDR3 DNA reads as TGTGCCAAACAATCCCCCGGACAGCAAAAGGATGGTCACAGCCGTGTCTGGAAGGAAAAACTGTTTTTT.

Written as DNA, the CDR3 is TGTGCCAGCAGCCCCAAGGTAGGTGGGGGAGGGGGCACAGATACGCAGTATTTT. Protein sequence: CASSPKVGGGGGTDTQYF. The V and J genes are TRBV21-1 and TRBJ2-3; the table names TRBD2, a call not compared with the DNA. TRBV21-1 represents a pseudogene. The CDR3 length is 18 residues.

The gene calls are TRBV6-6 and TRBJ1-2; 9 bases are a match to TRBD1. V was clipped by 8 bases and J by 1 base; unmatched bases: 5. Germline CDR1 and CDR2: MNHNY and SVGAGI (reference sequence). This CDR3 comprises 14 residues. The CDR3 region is CASAGQGLNYGYTF. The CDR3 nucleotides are TGTGCCAGCGCGGGACAGGGACTTAACTATGGCTACACCTTC.

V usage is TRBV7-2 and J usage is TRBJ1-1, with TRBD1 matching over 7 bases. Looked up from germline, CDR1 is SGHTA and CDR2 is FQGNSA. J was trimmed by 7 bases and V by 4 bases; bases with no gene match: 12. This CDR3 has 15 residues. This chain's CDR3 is CASSYSGTAPGEAFF. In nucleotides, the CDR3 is TGTGCCAGCAGCTATTCAGGGACAGCTCCTGGTGAAGCTTTCTTT.